The rows below give T cell receptor beta chains drawn from one sample of a study of blood T cell repertoires in COVID-19. Sequencing used immunoSEQ multiplex PCR; TCRdb keeps in-frame clones, though not all of them. The sample includes approximately 120,000 clones, approximately 87% of them seen just once. Sequencing input: peripheral blood. The receptors stem from an older woman with acute or convalescent COVID-19. Both conserved end residues are part of each CDR3. The D gene is left open where the match is weak. Clone size is stated in some rows and not others, as once, few, many or a class when expanded.

v_call: TRBV2; j_call: TRBJ2-1; clone_size: .; d_call: .; cdr3_nt: TGTGCCAGTGCAGGGGGGCTGGGCAATGAGCAGTTCTTC; cdr3_aa: CASAGGLGNEQFF
v_call: TRBV9; j_call: TRBJ2-5; clone_size: .; d_call: .; cdr3_nt: TGTGCCAGCAGCGCGGGTCAAGAGACCCAGTACTTC; cdr3_aa: CASSAGQETQYF
v_call: TRBV18; j_call: TRBJ2-1; clone_size: .; d_call: .; cdr3_nt: TGTGCCAGCCGACGCCTCGACGGGAGCCAGCCCAATGAGCAGTTCTTC; cdr3_aa: CASRRLDGSQPNEQFF
v_call: TRBV19; j_call: TRBJ1-5; clone_size: few; d_call: .; cdr3_nt: TGTGCCAGTAGTTCCCGGGGGGAAGCACGTCAGCCCCAGCATTTT; cdr3_aa: CASSSRGEARQPQHF
v_call: TRBV6-2/TRBV6-3; j_call: TRBJ1-5; clone_size: .; d_call: .; cdr3_nt: TGTGCCAGCAGCTCTATTGATAGCAATCAGCCCCAGCATTTT; cdr3_aa: CASSSIDSNQPQHF
v_call: TRBV29-1; j_call: TRBJ2-1; clone_size: once; d_call: .; cdr3_nt: TGCAGCGTACTAACGCCTCGGCACAATGAGCAGTTCTTC; cdr3_aa: CSVLTPRHNEQFF
v_call: TRBV6-5; j_call: TRBJ1-1; clone_size: .; d_call: .; cdr3_nt: TGTGCCAGCAGTTACTCGTCCAGGACACTGAACACTGAAGCTTTCTTT; cdr3_aa: CASSYSSRTLNTEAFF
v_call: TRBV3-1/TRBV3-2; j_call: TRBJ1-1; clone_size: .; d_call: .; cdr3_nt: TGTGCCAGCAGCCAAGATTCGGTGAACACTGAAGCTTTCTTT; cdr3_aa: CASSQDSVNTEAFF
v_call: TRBV19; j_call: TRBJ2-3; clone_size: few; d_call: .; cdr3_nt: TGTGCCAGTAGCCCGACATTTCTGGGAGATACGCAGTATTTT; cdr3_aa: CASSPTFLGDTQYF
v_call: TRBV3-1/TRBV3-2; j_call: TRBJ2-7; clone_size: .; d_call: TRBD2; cdr3_nt: TGTGCCAGCAGCCTCGGGGGGGGGCCCTACGAGCAGTACTTC; cdr3_aa: CASSLGGGPYEQYF
v_call: TRBV14; j_call: TRBJ1-1; clone_size: .; d_call: .; cdr3_nt: TGTGCCAGCAGCTTTAATCCGAACACTGAAGCTTTCTTT; cdr3_aa: CASSFNPNTEAFF
v_call: TRBV10-3; j_call: TRBJ1-5; clone_size: .; d_call: .; cdr3_nt: TGTGCCATCAGGAGGGCGGAGAATCAGCCCCAGCATTTT; cdr3_aa: CAIRRAENQPQHF
v_call: TRBV24-1; j_call: TRBJ2-3; clone_size: .; d_call: TRBD1; cdr3_nt: TGTGCCACCAGTGACCCAAAATTAGGACAGGGGGCAACAGATACGCAGTATTTT; cdr3_aa: CATSDPKLGQGATDTQYF
v_call: TRBV28; j_call: TRBJ1-2; clone_size: .; d_call: .; cdr3_nt: TGTGCCAGCAGTTTATCACAGGCATATGGCTATGGCTACACCTTC; cdr3_aa: CASSLSQAYGYGYTF
v_call: TRBV7-2; j_call: TRBJ2-7; clone_size: .; d_call: TRBD2; cdr3_nt: TGTGCCAGCAGCACAAAAGCGGGACGGGACGAGCAGTACTTC; cdr3_aa: CASSTKAGRDEQYF
v_call: TRBV27; j_call: TRBJ2-5; clone_size: once; d_call: .; cdr3_nt: TGTGCCAGCAGTGGCCGGGGGCAAGAGACCCAGTACTTC; cdr3_aa: CASSGRGQETQYF
v_call: TRBV30; j_call: TRBJ2-7; clone_size: .; d_call: .; cdr3_nt: TGTGCCTGGAGTGGTGGGGGCGCGTACTCCTACGAGCAGTACTTC; cdr3_aa: CAWSGGGAYSYEQYF
v_call: TRBV27; j_call: TRBJ2-1; clone_size: .; d_call: TRBD1; cdr3_nt: TGTGCCAGCAGCCTAGGGGGCAAAGGGAATGAGCAGTTCTTC; cdr3_aa: CASSLGGKGNEQFF
v_call: TRBV19; j_call: TRBJ1-5; clone_size: once; d_call: TRBD1; cdr3_nt: TGTGCCAGTACCCCTGGCCTGTTTCGACAGGGGGCCGAGGGGCCCCAGCATTTT; cdr3_aa: CASTPGLFRQGAEGPQHF
v_call: TRBV5-1; j_call: TRBJ2-3; clone_size: .; d_call: .; cdr3_nt: TGCGCCAGCAGCTTGGGGGCGATCACAGATACGCAGTATTTT; cdr3_aa: CASSLGAITDTQYF
v_call: TRBV23-1; j_call: TRBJ1-1; clone_size: .; d_call: .; cdr3_nt: TGCGCCAGCAGTCCATTAGAGGGCATGATTGCTTTCTTT; cdr3_aa: CASSPLEGMIAFF
v_call: TRBV6-5; j_call: TRBJ2-3; clone_size: .; d_call: TRBD1; cdr3_nt: TGTGCCAGCAGAGGACAGGGCTCCGATACGCAGTATTTT; cdr3_aa: CASRGQGSDTQYF
v_call: TRBV5-4; j_call: TRBJ2-3; clone_size: .; d_call: .; cdr3_nt: TGTGCCAGCAGCTTTGGGGGGGGCCAGTATTTT; cdr3_aa: CASSFGGGQYF
v_call: TRBV18; j_call: TRBJ1-1; clone_size: .; d_call: .; cdr3_nt: TGTGCCAGCTCACCAATGAGCTCTTCTGAAGCTTTCTTT; cdr3_aa: CASSPMSSSEAFF
v_call: TRBV28; j_call: TRBJ2-7; clone_size: once; d_call: .; cdr3_nt: TGTGCCAGCAGCCGCGGGGGCAGCTCCTACGAGCAGTACTTC; cdr3_aa: CASSRGGSSYEQYF
v_call: TRBV27; j_call: TRBJ2-5; clone_size: .; d_call: TRBD1; cdr3_nt: TGTGCCAGCAGTCCCCTCGGGGACAGGGGGTCAGAGACCCAGTACTTC; cdr3_aa: CASSPLGDRGSETQYF
v_call: TRBV7-2; j_call: TRBJ1-4; clone_size: .; d_call: .; cdr3_nt: TGTGCCAGCAGCCCCGTTCGGGGGTTAAATGAAAAACTGTTTTTT; cdr3_aa: CASSPVRGLNEKLFF